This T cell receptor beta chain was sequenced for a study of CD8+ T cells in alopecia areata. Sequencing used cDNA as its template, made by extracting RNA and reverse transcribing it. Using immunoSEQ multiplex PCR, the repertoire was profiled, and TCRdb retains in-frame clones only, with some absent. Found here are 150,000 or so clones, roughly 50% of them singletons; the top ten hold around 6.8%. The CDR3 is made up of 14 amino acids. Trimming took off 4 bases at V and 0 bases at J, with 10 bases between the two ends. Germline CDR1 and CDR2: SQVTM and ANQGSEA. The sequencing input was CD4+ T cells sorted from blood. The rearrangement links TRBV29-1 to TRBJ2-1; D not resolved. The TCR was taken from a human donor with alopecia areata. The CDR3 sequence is CSVGRVLSYNEQFF. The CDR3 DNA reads TGCAGCGTTGGAAGGGTTCTCTCCTACAATGAGCAGTTCTTC.